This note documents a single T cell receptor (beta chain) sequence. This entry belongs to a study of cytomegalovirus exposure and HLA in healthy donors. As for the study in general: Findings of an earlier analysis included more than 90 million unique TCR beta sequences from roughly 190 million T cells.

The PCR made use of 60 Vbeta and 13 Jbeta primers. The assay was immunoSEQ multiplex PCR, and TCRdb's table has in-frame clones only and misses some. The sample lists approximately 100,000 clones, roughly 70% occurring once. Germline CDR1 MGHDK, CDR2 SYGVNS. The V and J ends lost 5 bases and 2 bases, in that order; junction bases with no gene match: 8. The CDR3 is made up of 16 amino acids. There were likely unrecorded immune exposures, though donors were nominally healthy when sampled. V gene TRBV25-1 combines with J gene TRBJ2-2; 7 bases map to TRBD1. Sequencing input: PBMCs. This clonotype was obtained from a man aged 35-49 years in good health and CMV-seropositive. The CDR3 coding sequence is TGTGCCAGCAGTCCCGGACAGGTTTCAAACACCGGGGAGCTGTTTTTT. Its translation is CASSPGQVSNTGELFF.